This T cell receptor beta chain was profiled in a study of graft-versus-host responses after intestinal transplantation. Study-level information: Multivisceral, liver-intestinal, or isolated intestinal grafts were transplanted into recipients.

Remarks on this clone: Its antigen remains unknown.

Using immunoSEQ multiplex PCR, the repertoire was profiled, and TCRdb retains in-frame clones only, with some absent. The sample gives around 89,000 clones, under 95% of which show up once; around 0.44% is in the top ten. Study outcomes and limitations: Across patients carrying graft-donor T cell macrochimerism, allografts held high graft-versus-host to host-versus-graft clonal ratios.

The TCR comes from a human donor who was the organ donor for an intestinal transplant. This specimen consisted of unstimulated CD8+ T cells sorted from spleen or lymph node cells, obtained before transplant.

CDR3 DNA: TGTGCCAGTAGGCCGGGACAGGGGTATTCACCCCTCCACTTT. Translation: CASRPGQGYSPLHF. This chain uses TRBV19 with TRBJ1-6; 10 nucleotides line up with TRBD1. Germline loops: CDR1 LNHDA, CDR2 SQIVND (reference sequence). There are 14 residues in the CDR3. J lost 8 bases, V lost 6 bases, and 4 bases had no gene match.